These 27 T cell receptor beta chains were all obtained from the same sample, sequenced in a study of control samples from healthy donors and cancer patients. The assay was immunoSEQ multiplex PCR, and TCRdb's table has in-frame clones only and misses some. The table shows approximately 160,000 clones, with 80% to 95% occurring only once. Source material: blood. These receptor sequences come from a woman aged 35 to 49 in good health.

V and J are TRBV29-1 and TRBJ2-5; D may match TRBD1 or TRBD2 (5 bases each). Germline V lookup: CDR1 SQVTM, CDR2 ANQGSEA. The CDR3 totals 15 residues. The V gene lost 7 bases and the J gene lost 4 bases, with 22 bases spanning the gap. The CDR3 DNA follows: TGCAGCGGTCATGGGGGTCCAAACAACTTAGAGACCCAGTACTTC. Translating gives CSGHGGPNNLETQYF.

The rearrangement uses TRBV10-1 and TRBJ2-5; no clear D. In germline, CDR1 is WNHNN, CDR2 SYGVQD (reference sequence). Trimming removed 2 bases from V and 4 bases from J, with 8 bases in between. CDR3 length: 13 amino acids. The CDR3 is CASSETLLETQYF. CDR3 coding DNA: TGCGCCAGCAGTGAGACTCTACTAGAGACCCAGTACTTC.

Turning to this clone: This CDR3 is also generated by other DNA sequences in the sample. The chain's CDR3 is CASSMGSRETQYF. As DNA, the CDR3 is TGTGCCAGTAGTATGGGCAGTAGGGAGACCCAGTACTTC. V gene TRBV19 combines with J gene TRBJ2-5; D gene ambiguous. From germline, CDR1 is LNHDA and CDR2 SQIVND (reference sequence). V lost 3 bases and J 5 bases, leaving 10 bases between the germline ends. The CDR3 is made up of 13 amino acids.

The CDR3 is CAISETDRLAGGGEQFF. As DNA, the CDR3 is TGTGCCATCAGTGAGACAGACAGACTAGCGGGGGGTGGTGAGCAGTTCTTC. The genes are TRBV10-3 and TRBJ2-1; TRBD2 matches at 13 bases. This CDR3 spans 17 amino acids. V lost 2 bases and J lost 9; bases outside the gene matches: 10. Germline V CDR1 and CDR2: ENHRY, SYGVKD.

The chain links TRBV4-1 to TRBJ2-1; possible D gene TRBD2, 6 bases. The CDR3 length is 17 residues. Germline lookup yields CDR1 MGHRA and CDR2 YSYEKL. V was clipped by 1 base and J by 2 bases, with 15 bases between them. This CDR3 is CASSQALRGGPYNEQFF. In DNA, the CDR3 is TGCGCCAGCAGCCAAGCCTTGCGGGGCGGGCCCTACAATGAGCAGTTCTTC.

This chain links TRBV14 with TRBJ2-1, with 12 bases that match TRBD2. Trimming at V came to 4 bases and at J to 7 bases, leaving 11 bases not matched to a gene. This CDR3 comprises 17 residues. Germline loops: CDR1 SGHDN, CDR2 FVKESK. The CDR3 here is CASSRRLAGLAGNEQFF. The CDR3 nucleotides are TGTGCCAGCAGCCGACGACTAGCGGGACTAGCGGGTAATGAGCAGTTCTTC.

This clone came up a few times. The genes are TRBV6-5 and TRBJ1-2; unclear D gene. The CDR3 is 11 amino acids. Germline CDR1 and CDR2: MNHEY and SVGAGI. With 4 bases removed from V and 9 bases from J, the gap between germline ends came to 9 bases. CDR3 nucleotide sequence: TGTGCCAGCAGTTCTGGGGAGAGCTACACCTTC. Protein sequence: CASSSGESYTF.

The gene calls are TRBV5-1 and TRBJ2-4; D is uncertain. The CDR3 runs to 16 residues. The V gene's germline CDR1 is SGHRS and CDR2 YFSETQ. V was cut by 0 bases and J by 0 bases, with 10 bases left in between. DNA of the CDR3: TGCGCCAGCAGCTTGGAGGCAGATCTAGCCAAAAACATTCAGTACTTC. Translated, it gives CASSLEADLAKNIQYF.

V gene TRBV5-1 combines with J gene TRBJ2-2; D is possibly TRBD1 (6 bases). V was cut by 5 bases and J by 0 bases, with 11 bases left in between. The CDR3 length is 15 residues. CDR1 and CDR2 (germline): SGHRS, YFSETQ. The chain's CDR3 is CASRFQGPNTGELFF. In DNA, the CDR3 is TGCGCCAGCAGATTTCAGGGGCCGAACACCGGGGAGCTGTTTTTT.

The rearrangement uses TRBV7-9 and TRBJ1-1, with a weak D call TRBD1 (6 bases). This CDR3 is built from 14 residues. Trimming cost V 1 base and J 3 bases, with 9 bases left between them. Germline values: CDR1 SEHNR, CDR2 FQNEAQ (reference sequence). CDR3 amino acids: CASSLDRVDTEAFF. The CDR3, as DNA: TGTGCCAGCAGCTTAGACAGGGTAGACACTGAAGCTTTCTTT.

This clone was recorded once. V and J are TRBV4-1 and TRBJ2-7; the match to TRBD2 covers 7 bases. Germline V gives CDR1 MGHRA, CDR2 YSYEKL. J lost 1 base, V lost 1 base, and 7 bases had no gene match. The CDR3 consists of 16 residues. CDR3 sequence: CASSQGGASGSYEQYF. The CDR3 nucleotides are TGCGCCAGCAGCCAAGGAGGGGCTAGCGGTTCCTACGAGCAGTACTTC.

The chain links TRBV6-4 to TRBJ1-2, with a possible D match to TRBD1 (5 bases). V was shortened by 6 bases and J by 0 bases, with 23 bases between the two germline ends. Germline V gives CDR1 MRHNA, CDR2 SNTAGT. CDR3 length: 18 residues. The chain's CDR3 is CASSALGALFLANYGYTF. CDR3 DNA: TGTGCCAGCAGCGCCCTCGGGGCCCTTTTCTTGGCTAACTATGGCTACACCTTC.

This CDR3 reads CASRTRQVNGYTF. CDR3 DNA: TGTGCCAGCCGGACCCGACAGGTTAACGGCTACACCTTC. The chain has TRBV2 and TRBJ1-2; the D gene is possibly TRBD1 (6 bases). The CDR3 is made up of 13 amino acids. V was clipped by 8 bases and J by 8 bases, with 18 bases between them. CDR1 is SNHLY and CDR2 is FYNNEI in the germline V gene. The full variable domain, in which reference TRBV2 and TRBJ1-2 provide the parts outside the CDR3, is EPEVTQTPSHQVTQMGQEVILRCVPISNHLYFYWYRQILGQKVEFLVSFYNNEISEKSEIFDDQFSVERPDGSNFTLKIRSTKLEDSAMYFCASRTRQVNGYTFGSGTRLTVV.

This rearrangement joins TRBV15 to TRBJ1-1; D not certain. CDR1 LNHNV and CDR2 YYDKDF come from the germline V gene (reference sequence). CDR3 size: 17 residues. V lost 0 bases to trimming and J lost 1 base, with 15 bases between them. DNA of the CDR3: TGTGCCACCAGCAGAGAGGAGTGGGTAAGACCGAACACTGAAGCTTTCTTT. This codes for CATSREEWVRPNTEAFF.

The gene calls are TRBV2 and TRBJ1-1; 9 bases match TRBD1. The CDR3 is made up of 14 amino acids. The ends lost 5 bases at V and 0 bases at J; junction bases unmatched: 1. The germline V gene encodes CDR1 SNHLY and CDR2 FYNNEI. The CDR3 region is CASSWDRVNTEAFF. As DNA, the CDR3 is TGTGCCAGCAGTTGGGACAGGGTGAACACTGAAGCTTTCTTT.

The gene calls are TRBV5-1 and TRBJ1-1; D ambiguous. The V gene lost 4 bases and the J gene lost 6 bases, with 10 bases spanning the gap. This CDR3 has 12 amino acids. Germline lookup yields CDR1 SGHRS and CDR2 YFSETQ. In DNA, the CDR3 is TGCGCCAGCAGCCCCGATTCCGCTGAAGCTTTCTTT. It translates to CASSPDSAEAFF.

This chain uses TRBV19 with TRBJ1-2, with D perhaps TRBD1 (6 bases). Trimming took off 6 bases at V and 2 bases at J, with 13 bases between the two ends. The germline V gene has CDR1 LNHDA and CDR2 SQIVND (reference sequence). CDR3 length: 14 residues. CDR3 bases: TGTGCCAGTAGGGACGCCGGGACAAACTATGGCTACACCTTC. Translation: CASRDAGTNYGYTF.

This chain uses TRBV12-3 or TRBV12-4 with TRBJ1-1; no firm D call. V lost 6 bases, J lost 4 bases, and 9 bases lay in between. The CDR3 spans 12 residues. The CDR3 loop reads CASSPFSTEAFF. The CDR3 coding sequence is TGTGCCAGCAGCCCATTCTCCACTGAAGCTTTCTTT.

With regard to this clone: Other DNA sequences within the sample encode an identical CDR3. In DNA, the CDR3 is TGTGCCAGCTCCTCAGGCGGGGGGAGAAATGAGCAGTTCTTC. Its translation is CASSSGGGRNEQFF. The V gene is TRBV3-1 (or the pseudogene TRBV3-2), the J gene TRBJ2-1; 8 bases match TRBD2. Germline assignment: CDR1 LGHDT and CDR2 YNNKEL (reference sequence). Germline trimming cut 8 bases from V and 7 bases from J; bases unmatched to any gene: 10. The CDR3 extends over 14 amino acids.

This chain joins TRBV13 and TRBJ2-1; D might be TRBD2 (5 bases). Germline V gene sequence: CDR1 PRHDT, CDR2 FYEKMQ (reference sequence). The CDR3 extends over 13 amino acids. V shed 0 bases and J shed 10 bases, with 10 bases lying between them. The CDR3 coding sequence is TGTGCCAGCAGCTTAGGCCACGAGGGAGAGCAGTTCTTC. The encoded protein is CASSLGHEGEQFF.

The chain uses TRBV5-1 and TRBJ2-3, with a weak D call TRBD1 (6 bases). Germline lookup yields CDR1 SGHRS and CDR2 YFSETQ. Trimming took 3 bases from V and 2 from J, leaving 10 bases between them. The CDR3 extends over 14 amino acids. CDR3 sequence reads: CASSSRDTTDTQYF. CDR3 coding DNA: TGCGCCAGCAGCTCCCGGGACACCACAGATACGCAGTATTTT. Using reference TRBV5-1 and TRBJ2-3 for the parts outside the CDR3, the full variable domain is KAGVTQTPRYLIKTRGQQVTLSCSPISGHRSVSWYQQTPGQGLQFLFEYFSETQRNKGNFPGRFSGRQFSNSRSEMNVSTLELGDSALYLCASSSRDTTDTQYFGPGTRLTVL.

This sequence joins TRBV20-1 and TRBJ1-2; D is unclear. CDR1 and CDR2 (germline): DFQATT, SNEGSKA (reference sequence). The CDR3 sequence is 11 residues long. With 7 bases removed from V and 5 bases from J, the gap between germline ends came to 11 bases. CDR3 sequence (DNA): TGCAGTGTAGGGCTTTGGTATGGCTACACCTTC. It translates to CSVGLWYGYTF.

The gene calls are TRBV28 and TRBJ1-2; 7 nucleotides match TRBD1. V gave up 3 bases and J gave up 3 bases; unmatched junction bases: 4. From germline, CDR1 is MDHEN and CDR2 SYDVKM. The CDR3 totals 14 residues. CDR3 bases: TGTGCCAGCAGTTTGGGGAGGGGGCACTATGGCTACACCTTC. It is translated as CASSLGRGHYGYTF.

The J gene is TRBJ1-1, the V gene TRBV20-1; no firm D call. The CDR3 contains 10 residues. Germline V CDR1 and CDR2: DFQATT, SNEGSKA (reference sequence). With 1 base removed from V and 6 bases from J, the gap between germline ends came to 3 bases. CDR3 DNA: TGCAGTGCTAGAGGGCCTGAAGCTTTCTTT. Its translation: CSARGPEAFF.

A word on this clone: Other DNA sequences within the sample encode an identical CDR3. The chain has TRBV5-1 and TRBJ1-3; D gene uncertain. Trimming shortened V by 0 bases and J by 2 bases, and 6 bases separated the two germline ends. The CDR3 extends over 14 amino acids. The germline V gene has CDR1 SGHRS and CDR2 YFSETQ. This CDR3 reads CASSLASAGNTIYF. DNA of the CDR3: TGCGCCAGCAGCTTGGCGTCAGCTGGAAACACCATATATTTT. The full variable domain, in which reference TRBV5-1 and TRBJ1-3 provide the parts outside the CDR3, is KAGVTQTPRYLIKTRGQQVTLSCSPISGHRSVSWYQQTPGQGLQFLFEYFSETQRNKGNFPGRFSGRQFSNSRSEMNVSTLELGDSALYLCASSLASAGNTIYFGEGSWLTVV.

The chain combines TRBV10-3 with TRBJ1-4; no reliable D call. The V gene's germline CDR1 is ENHRY and CDR2 SYGVKD. V lost 6 bases and J 1 base, leaving 6 bases between the germline ends. The CDR3 contains 13 residues. The CDR3 here is CAISFRTNEKLFF. DNA of the CDR3: TGTGCCATCAGCTTCCGAACTAATGAAAAACTGTTTTTT.

The genes are TRBV5-4 and TRBJ2-3; 8 positions match TRBD2. CDR1 is SGHNT and CDR2 is YYREEE in the germline V gene (reference sequence). The V and J ends lost 4 bases and 6 bases, in that order; junction bases with no gene match: 16. This CDR3 has 17 residues. The CDR3 sequence: CASSARGSGGGRDTQYF. For the CDR3, the DNA is TGTGCCAGCAGCGCTCGGGGGAGCGGGGGAGGCAGGGATACGCAGTATTTT.